This paragraph reports one T cell receptor beta chain. This CDR3 comprises 14 residues. Per germline, CDR1 SGHAT and CDR2 FQNNGV. V dropped 6 bases and J dropped 4 bases, with 12 bases sitting between them. This sample stems from a study of T cell repertoires in ileal Crohn's disease. The table came from immunoSEQ multiplex PCR; TCRdb's copy has only in-frame clones and leaves some out. The sample carries about 3,800 clones, about 86% recorded once. This rearrangement joins TRBV11-2 to TRBJ2-2; no firm D call. This TCR derives from an adult with Crohn's disease. The sequenced sample was ileal tissue. CDR3 region: CASSSDSFTGELFF. The CDR3 DNA sequence: TGTGCCAGCAGTTCTGACTCGTTCACCGGGGAGCTGTTTTTT.